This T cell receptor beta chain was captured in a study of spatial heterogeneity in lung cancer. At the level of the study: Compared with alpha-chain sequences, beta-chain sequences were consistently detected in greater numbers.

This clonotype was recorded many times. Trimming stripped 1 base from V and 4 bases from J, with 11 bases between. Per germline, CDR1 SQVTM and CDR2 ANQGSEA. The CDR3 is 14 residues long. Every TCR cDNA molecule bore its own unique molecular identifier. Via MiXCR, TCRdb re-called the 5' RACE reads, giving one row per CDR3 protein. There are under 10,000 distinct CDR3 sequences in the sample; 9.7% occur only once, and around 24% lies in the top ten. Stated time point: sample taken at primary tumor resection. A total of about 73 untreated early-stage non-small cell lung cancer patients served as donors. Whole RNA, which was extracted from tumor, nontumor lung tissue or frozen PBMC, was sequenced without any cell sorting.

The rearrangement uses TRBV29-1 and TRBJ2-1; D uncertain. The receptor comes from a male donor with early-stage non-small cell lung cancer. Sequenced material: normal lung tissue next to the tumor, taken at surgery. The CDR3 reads CSVEAGLGYNEQFF. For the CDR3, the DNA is TGCAGCGTTGAAGCCGGATTGGGGTACAATGAGCAGTTCTTC.